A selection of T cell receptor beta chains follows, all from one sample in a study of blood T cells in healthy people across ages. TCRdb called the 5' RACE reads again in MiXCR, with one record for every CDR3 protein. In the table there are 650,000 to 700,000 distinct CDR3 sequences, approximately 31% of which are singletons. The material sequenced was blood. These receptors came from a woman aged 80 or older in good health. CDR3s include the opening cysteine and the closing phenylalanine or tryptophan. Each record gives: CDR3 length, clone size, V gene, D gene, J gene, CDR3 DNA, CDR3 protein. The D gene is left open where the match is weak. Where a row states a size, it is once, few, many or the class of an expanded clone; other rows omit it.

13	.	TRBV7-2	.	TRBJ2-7	TGTGCCAGCAGCTTATTAAACGGACACGAGCAGTACTTC	CASSLLNGHEQYF
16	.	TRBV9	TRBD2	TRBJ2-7	TGTGCCAGCAGCGTAGTGCGAGCGGGGTTCTCCTACGAGCAGTACTTC	CASSVVRAGFSYEQYF
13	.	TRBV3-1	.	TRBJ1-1	TGTGCCAGCAGCCAACTCGTGGGCACTGAAGCTTTCTTT	CASSQLVGTEAFF
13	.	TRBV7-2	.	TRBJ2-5	TGTGCCAGCAGCATGACTTCTCTAGAGACCCAGTACTTC	CASSMTSLETQYF
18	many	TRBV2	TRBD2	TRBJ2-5	TGTGCCAGCAGTGAGGGGGGCGGTAGCGGGGGTTACGCGGAGACCCAGTACTTC	CASSEGGGSGGYAETQYF
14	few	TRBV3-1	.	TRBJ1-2	TGTGCCAGCAGCCCTAGCTTAGATGAGAATGGCTACACCTTC	CASSPSLDENGYTF
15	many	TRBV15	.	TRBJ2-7	TGTGCCACCAGCAGGACTGGGGGGGGGCCAGACGAGCAGTACTTC	CATSRTGGGPDEQYF
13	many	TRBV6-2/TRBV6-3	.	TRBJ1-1	TGTGCCAGCAGTTACATCCCCTCTCCTGAAGCTTTCTTT	CASSYIPSPEAFF
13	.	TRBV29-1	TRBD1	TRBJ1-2	TGCAGCGTTCACCCAGGGGGCACGGATGGCTACACCTTC	CSVHPGGTDGYTF
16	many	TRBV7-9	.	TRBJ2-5	TGTGCCAGCAGCTTATTCTTGGAGAGGAACCAAGAGACCCAGTACTTC	CASSLFLERNQETQYF
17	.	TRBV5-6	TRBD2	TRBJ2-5	TGTGCCAGCAGCTTAGTATGGGAGTTTAGCGGGAAAGAGACCCAGTACTTC	CASSLVWEFSGKETQYF
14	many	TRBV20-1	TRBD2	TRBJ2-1	TGCAGTGCCATCGGGGGGCGGGGGGACAATGAGCAGTTCTTC	CSAIGGRGDNEQFF
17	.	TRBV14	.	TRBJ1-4	TGTGCCAGCAGCCAATTATCCCCGGGGGGGTATGATGAAAAACTGTTTTTT	CASSQLSPGGYDEKLFF
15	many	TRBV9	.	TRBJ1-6	TGTGCCAGCAGCGCGCAGGGCAGTGATAATTCACCCCTCCACTTT	CASSAQGSDNSPLHF
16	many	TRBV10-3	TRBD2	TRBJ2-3	TGTGCCATCAGTCCCGGGGAGGGGCGAAGCACAGATACGCAGTATTTT	CAISPGEGRSTDTQYF
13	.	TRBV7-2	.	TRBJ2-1	TGTGCCAGCAGCTTAGAGTTCTTCGATGAGCAGTTCTTC	CASSLEFFDEQFF
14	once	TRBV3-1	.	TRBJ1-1	TGTGCCAGCAGCCAAGGTATGCTCGGCACTGAAGCTTTCTTT	CASSQGMLGTEAFF
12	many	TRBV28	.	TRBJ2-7	TGTGCCAGCAGTTCCCACTTCGGAGGGAGGTACTTC	CASSSHFGGRYF
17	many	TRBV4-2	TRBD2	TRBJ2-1	TGTGCCAGCAGCCAAGAACCAACTAGCGGGGGGGGCGATGAGCAGTTCTTC	CASSQEPTSGGGDEQFF
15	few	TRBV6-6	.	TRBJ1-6	TGTGCCAGCAGTTTTATCGGGAGTTCTAATTCACCCCTCCACTTT	CASSFIGSSNSPLHF
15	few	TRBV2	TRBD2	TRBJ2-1	TGTGCCAGCAGTTATACTAGCGGGGGGGGGAATGAGCAGTTCTTC	CASSYTSGGGNEQFF
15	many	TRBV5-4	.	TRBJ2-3	TGTGCCAGCAGCCAGGGGGGGCCTATTACAGATACGCAGTATTTT	CASSQGGPITDTQYF
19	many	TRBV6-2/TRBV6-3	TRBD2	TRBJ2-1	TGTGCCAGCAGTTATTCGGGACTAGCGGGGGGGAGCTCCTACAATGAGCAGTTCTTC	CASSYSGLAGGSSYNEQFF
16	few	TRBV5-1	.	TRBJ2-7	TGCGCCAGCAGCTTGGTAGTGGGAAAAAACTACAATGAGCAGTACTTC	CASSLVVGKNYNEQYF
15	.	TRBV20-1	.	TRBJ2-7	TGCAGTGCTAGGGACTGGGGCGGGGCTTCCTACGAGCAGTACTTC	CSARDWGGASYEQYF
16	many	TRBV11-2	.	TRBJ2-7	TGTGCCAGCAGCTCACCTTTAGGGGGGGTTACCCTCGAGCAGTACTTC	CASSSPLGGVTLEQYF
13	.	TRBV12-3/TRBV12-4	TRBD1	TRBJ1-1	TGTGCCAGCAGACGACAGGGATTCACTGAAGCTTTCTTT	CASRRQGFTEAFF
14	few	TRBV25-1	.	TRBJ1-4	TGTGCCAGCAGTACTGGTGCAACTAATGAAAAACTGTTTTTT	CASSTGATNEKLFF
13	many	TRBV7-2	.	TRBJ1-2	TGTGCCAGCAGCCCGGTAGTAGGTTATGGCTACACCTTC	CASSPVVGYGYTF
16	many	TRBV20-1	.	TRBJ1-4	TGCAGTGCTAGAGATCTCGGGGCGGCCTCCCGGGAAAAACTGTTTTTT	CSARDLGAASREKLFF
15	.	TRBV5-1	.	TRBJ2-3	TGCGCCAGCAGCTTGGATCCAGGAGTCACAGATACGCAGTATTTT	CASSLDPGVTDTQYF
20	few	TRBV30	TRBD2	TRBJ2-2	TGTGCCTGGAGTGACCTTCCGGGACTAGCGGGGGGGGCGAACACCGGGGAGCTGTTTTTT	CAWSDLPGLAGGANTGELFF
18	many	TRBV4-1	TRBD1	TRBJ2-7	TGCGCCAGCAGCCAAGAGGTGACAGGGGTCCAGGCGACTCGGGAGCAGTACTTC	CASSQEVTGVQATREQYF
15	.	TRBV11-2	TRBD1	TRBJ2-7	TGTGCCAGCAGCTTACAGGGGGACAGGGAGGCCGAGCAGTACTTC	CASSLQGDREAEQYF
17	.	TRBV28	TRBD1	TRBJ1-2	TGTGCCAGCAGTGGAAGCGGACAGGGGGCCGTAGGAGATGGCTACACCTTC	CASSGSGQGAVGDGYTF
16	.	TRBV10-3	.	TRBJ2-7	TGTGCCATCAGTGGGGGTCGAAGCGGGTTTCGGGACGAGCAGTACTTC	CAISGGRSGFRDEQYF
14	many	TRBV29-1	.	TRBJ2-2	TGCAGCACAGAACAGTTAGACGGCACCGGGGAGCTGTTTTTT	CSTEQLDGTGELFF
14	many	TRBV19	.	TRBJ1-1	TGTGCCAGTAGTTTCAGGGGAACGAACACTGAAGCTTTCTTT	CASSFRGTNTEAFF
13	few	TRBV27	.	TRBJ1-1	TGTGCCAGCACACAACCAGGGACTCGAAGAGCTTTCTTT	CASTQPGTRRAFF
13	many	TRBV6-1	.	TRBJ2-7	TGTGCCAGCAGTGAAGGGGTCCACTACGAGCAGTACTTC	CASSEGVHYEQYF
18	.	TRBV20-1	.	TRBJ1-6	TGCAGTGCTAGCACCTTGGCGGGGCGCCAGATTGGGAATTCACCCCTCCACTTT	CSASTLAGRQIGNSPLHF
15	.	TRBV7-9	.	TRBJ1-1	TGTGCCAGCCTCCCGACGGAAGGGAGGGCCACTGAAGCTTTCTTT	CASLPTEGRATEAFF
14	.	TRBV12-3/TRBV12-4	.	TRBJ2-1	TGTGCCAGCAGTTTCGGTCAGGGAGGCAATGAGCAGTTCTTC	CASSFGQGGNEQFF
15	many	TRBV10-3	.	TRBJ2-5	TGTGCCATCAGTGACGAGACAGAGTACCAAGAGACCCAGTACTTC	CAISDETEYQETQYF
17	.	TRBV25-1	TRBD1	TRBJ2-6	TGTGCCAGCAGTGAGGTGAACAGGGGTTCTGGGGCCAACGTCCGGACTTTC	CASSEVNRGSGANVRTF
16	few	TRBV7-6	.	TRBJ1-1	TGTGCCAGCAGCCCCCGCTCGGCCAGTTCCAACACTGAAGCTTTCTTT	CASSPRSASSNTEAFF
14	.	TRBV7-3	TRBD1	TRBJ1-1	TGTGCCAGCAGCGCTACAGGGGCGTGGGGTGAAGCTTTCTTT	CASSATGAWGEAFF
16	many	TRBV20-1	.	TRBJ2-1	TGCAGTGCTAGAGCCGTATGGGGGGTAGTGGACAATGAGCAGTTCTTC	CSARAVWGVVDNEQFF
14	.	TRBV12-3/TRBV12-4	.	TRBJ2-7	TGTGCCAGCAGTTGGGACATAAGCTCCTACGAGCAGTACTTC	CASSWDISSYEQYF
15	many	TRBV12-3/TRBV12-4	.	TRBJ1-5	TGTGCCAGCAGTTTTGGGGGGCAGGGGCCTTTGCCCCAGCATTTT	CASSFGGQGPLPQHF
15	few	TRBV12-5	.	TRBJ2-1	TGTGCTAGTGGTGCACAGGGACATTCCTACAATGAGCAGTTCTTC	CASGAQGHSYNEQFF
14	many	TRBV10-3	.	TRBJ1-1	TGTGCCATCAGTGACGGCGGTGGGAGCACTGAAGCTTTCTTT	CAISDGGGSTEAFF
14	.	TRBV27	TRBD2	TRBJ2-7	TGTGCCAGCAAACTAGCGGGGTACTCCTACGAGCAGTACTTC	CASKLAGYSYEQYF
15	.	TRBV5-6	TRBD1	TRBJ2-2	TGTGCCGGCAGCCCAGCAGGGGGAAGAACCGGGGAGCTGTTTTTT	CAGSPAGGRTGELFF
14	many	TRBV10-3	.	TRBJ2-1	TGTGCCATCAGCCTATCCAGTATGTACAATGAGCAGTTCTTC	CAISLSSMYNEQFF
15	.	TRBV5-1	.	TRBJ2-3	TGCGCCAGCAGCTCCCTGGGGGCTGCGACAGATACGCAGTATTTT	CASSSLGAATDTQYF
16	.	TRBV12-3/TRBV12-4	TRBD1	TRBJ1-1	TGTGCCAGCAGTCCCCGGGACAGGGAAAGGAACACTGAAGCTTTCTTT	CASSPRDRERNTEAFF
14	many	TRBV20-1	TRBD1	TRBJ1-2	TGCAGTGCTAGGCCGACAGGGGGCATCTATGGCTACACCTTC	CSARPTGGIYGYTF
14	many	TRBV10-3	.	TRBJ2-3	TGTGCCATCAGTGTAGGACAGAACACAGATACGCAGTATTTT	CAISVGQNTDTQYF
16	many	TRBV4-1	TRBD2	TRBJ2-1	TGCGCCAGCAGCCAGGATAGCGGGGGGGCCTTGGGTGAGCAGTTCTTC	CASSQDSGGALGEQFF